Below, 32 T cell receptor beta chains from the same sample are listed, as sequenced in a study of shared clonotypes between healthy human individuals. CD45RO-negative cells were positively selected for CCR7, leaving out terminally differentiated effector memory CD45RA+ cells. The assay was immunoSEQ multiplex PCR, and TCRdb's table has in-frame clones only and misses some. This table holds fewer than 1 million clones, about 96% found once. Sequenced input: naive CD8+ T cells sorted from blood. Receptor source: a man aged 25-45 years in good health.

J is TRBJ2-7 and V is TRBV28, with 11 bases identical to TRBD1. Germline V gene lookup returns CDR1 MDHEN and CDR2 SYDVKM. The CDR3 spans 14 residues. The ends lost 7 bases at V and 6 bases at J; junction bases unmatched: 8. CDR3 in DNA: TGTGCCAGCACCACACCGGGACAGGGGGTCGAGCAGTACTTC. It encodes CASTTPGQGVEQYF.

The CDR3 loop is CASSLLNPLAGGSTGELFF. The DNA of the CDR3 is TGCGCCAGCAGCTTGCTAAACCCCCTAGCGGGAGGGTCCACCGGGGAGCTGTTTTTT. This sequence joins TRBV5-1 and TRBJ2-2; TRBD2 matches 12 bases. Losses at the gene ends were 1 base for V and 4 bases for J; bases not matched to a gene: 11. The CDR3 is 19 amino acids. Per the germline V gene, CDR1 is SGHRS and CDR2 is YFSETQ.

This clone was seen just once. This sequence joins TRBV15 and TRBJ1-2, with 9 bases identical to TRBD1. There are 14 residues in the CDR3. Germline V CDR1 and CDR2: LNHNV, YYDKDF (reference sequence). V was clipped by 3 bases and J by 3 bases; unmatched bases: 2. The chain's CDR3 is CATSRGQGYYGYTF. For the CDR3, the DNA is TGTGCCACCAGCAGGGGACAGGGCTACTATGGCTACACCTTC.

The chain combines TRBV9 with TRBJ1-3, with TRBD1 matching over 9 bases. J was trimmed by 8 bases and V by 4 bases; bases with no gene match: 10. The CDR3 loop spans 15 amino acids. The germline V gene has CDR1 SGDLS and CDR2 YYNGEE. The CDR3 is CASSSRDRVFDTIYF. Written as DNA, the CDR3 is TGTGCCAGCAGCAGCCGGGACAGGGTATTTGACACCATATATTTT. Combining the CDR3 with reference TRBV9 and TRBJ1-3 gives the whole variable domain DSGVTQTPKHLITATGQRVTLRCSPRSGDLSVYWYQQSLDQGLQFLIQYYNGEERAKGNILERFSAQQFPDLHSELNLSSLELGDSALYFCASSSRDRVFDTIYFGEGSWLTVV.

The gene calls are TRBV7-9 and TRBJ2-7, with D maybe TRBD2 (5 bases). This CDR3 is 12 amino acids long. Per the germline V gene, CDR1 is SEHNR and CDR2 is FQNEAQ (reference sequence). V was trimmed by 5 bases and J by 3 bases, leaving 8 bases between them. The CDR3 region has the DNA TGTGCCAGCAGCGGACTGGACTACGAGCAGTACTTC. It yields the protein CASSGLDYEQYF.

The genes are TRBV27 and TRBJ2-5; D might be TRBD2 (6 bases). CDR3 length equals 17 residues. Per the germline V gene, CDR1 is MNHEY and CDR2 is SMNVEV (reference sequence). The V end lost 7 bases, the J end lost 1 base, and 22 bases lay between the germline ends. The CDR3, as DNA: TGTGCCAGCACCACCGCCGGGGCTAGCGTAGTCCAAGAGACCCAGTACTTC. This encodes CASTTAGASVVQETQYF.

The chain uses TRBV27 and TRBJ1-5; D is possibly TRBD1 (5 bases). The V end was cut by 5 bases, the J end by 0 bases, with 14 bases between. There are 16 residues in the CDR3. Germline V gene data show CDR1 as MNHEY and CDR2 as SMNVEV (reference sequence). The CDR3 spells CASSSRTYDSNQPQHF. The CDR3 DNA follows: TGTGCCAGCAGTAGTAGGACATACGATAGCAATCAGCCCCAGCATTTT.

The V call is TRBV28, the J call TRBJ2-1; weak D call: TRBD1 (6 bases). V dropped 5 bases and J dropped 0 bases, with 14 bases sitting between them. The length of the CDR3 is 16 residues. The germline V gene encodes CDR1 MDHEN and CDR2 SYDVKM. CDR3 coding DNA: TGTGCCAGCAGTCTTGGACAGTCCAGCTCCTACAATGAGCAGTTCTTC. This encodes CASSLGQSSSYNEQFF.

The V gene is TRBV5-1, the J gene TRBJ2-5; D perhaps matches TRBD2 (6 bases). CDR1 and CDR2 (germline): SGHRS, YFSETQ. Trimming shortened V by 0 bases and J by 1 base, and 10 bases separated the two germline ends. The CDR3 covers 15 residues. Here the CDR3 reads CASSLVGRPQETQYF. CDR3 nucleotides: TGCGCCAGCAGCTTGGTTGGGAGGCCCCAAGAGACCCAGTACTTC.

The genes are TRBV5-1 and TRBJ1-1; D call uncertain. This CDR3 is built from 15 residues. The V gene lost 0 bases and the J gene lost 5 bases, with 14 bases spanning the gap. Per the germline V gene, CDR1 is SGHRS and CDR2 is YFSETQ. In nucleotides, the CDR3 is TGCGCCAGCAGCTTGGCCGGGAGTGGAGGGACTGAAGCTTTCTTT. Its protein is CASSLAGSGGTEAFF.

This clone appeared a single time. This chain connects TRBV13 to TRBJ2-3; D perhaps matches TRBD1 (6 bases). The germline V and J ends were trimmed by 0 bases and 5 bases, with 21 bases remaining between them. This CDR3 comprises 18 residues. The V gene's germline CDR1 is PRHDT and CDR2 FYEKMQ (reference sequence). In nucleotides, the CDR3 is TGTGCCAGCAGCTTAGGCCTGGGGGCCCTAGGGGAAATAGATACGCAGTATTTT. Encoded protein: CASSLGLGALGEIDTQYF. The entire variable domain, with the rest obtained from reference TRBV13 and TRBJ2-3, is as follows: AAGVIQSPRHLIKEKRETATLKCYPIPRHDTVYWYQQGPGQDPQFLISFYEKMQSDKGSIPDRFSAQQFSDYHSELNMSSLELGDSALYFCASSLGLGALGEIDTQYFGPGTRLTVL.

The chain joins TRBV5-1 to TRBJ2-5; D not resolved. Germline-derived CDR1 and CDR2 are SGHRS and YFSETQ. With 1 base removed from V and 5 bases from J, the gap between germline ends came to 15 bases. The CDR3 runs 15 residues. In nucleotides, the CDR3 is TGCGCCAGCAGCTTGAGAATGGGCCTACTGGAGACCCAGTACTTC. Its translation: CASSLRMGLLETQYF.

This sequence joins TRBV10-2 and TRBJ1-5; D perhaps matches TRBD1 (5 bases). The germline CDR1 and CDR2 sequences are WSHSY and SAAADI. The V end was cut by 4 bases, the J end by 5 bases, with 12 bases between. CDR3 length: 14 amino acids. The CDR3 here is CASSAGGYDQPQHF. Here the CDR3 DNA reads TGCGCCAGCAGTGCGGGGGGGTACGATCAGCCCCAGCATTTT.

The chain employs TRBV7-2 and TRBJ2-3; TRBD2 matches 9 bases. Germline CDR1 is SGHTA and CDR2 is FQGNSA. This CDR3 region has 16 residues. The ends lost 1 base at V and 4 bases at J; junction bases unmatched: 6. This CDR3 reads CASSLGLAGFSDTQYF. The CDR3 DNA is TGTGCCAGCAGCTTAGGCCTAGCGGGATTCTCAGATACGCAGTATTTT.

The chain uses TRBV4-3 and TRBJ1-1, with 8 bases lining up with TRBD1. The CDR3 covers 15 residues. Germline V gives CDR1 LGHNA, CDR2 YSLEER. V lost 2 bases and J lost 2; bases outside the gene matches: 4. CDR3 loop: CASSQTGGRNTEAFF. DNA for the CDR3: TGCGCCAGCAGCCAAACAGGGGGGAGAAACACTGAAGCTTTCTTT.

The gene calls are TRBV7-2 and TRBJ2-7, with TRBD1 matching 8 bases. V was pared by 4 bases and J by 6 bases, with 8 bases of the junction left unmatched. This CDR3 is built from 14 residues. Germline V gene sequence: CDR1 SGHTA, CDR2 FQGNSA. The CDR3 DNA follows: TGTGCCAGCAGCTCGCCGCAGGGGGCGGTCGAGCAGTACTTC. Protein sequence: CASSSPQGAVEQYF.

In this sample, this clone turned up a few times. The CDR3 reads CASSLTPFGGDTEAFF. The CDR3 DNA reads TGTGCCAGCAGTTTGACCCCGTTCGGGGGGGACACTGAAGCTTTCTTT. This sequence joins TRBV27 and TRBJ1-1; D is possibly TRBD1 (5 bases). CDR3 length equals 16 residues. The V end was cut by 3 bases, the J end by 3 bases, with 17 bases between. CDR1 MNHEY and CDR2 SMNVEV come from the germline V gene (reference sequence).

The rearrangement joins TRBV11-2 to TRBJ2-3, with 9 positions matching TRBD1. CDR1 SGHAT and CDR2 FQNNGV come from the germline V gene. The CDR3 length is 16 residues. V lost 5 bases, J lost 2 bases, and 8 bases stayed unmatched. This CDR3 is CASSPGQGFPTDTQYF. For the CDR3, the DNA is TGTGCCAGCAGCCCGGGACAGGGCTTCCCCACAGATACGCAGTATTTT.

About this clone itself: Other DNA sequences in this sample translate to the same CDR3. The rearrangement links TRBV27 to TRBJ2-7; no reliable D call. The V gene lost 2 bases and the J gene lost 0 bases, with 8 bases spanning the gap. The CDR3 contains 14 residues. Germline V lookup: CDR1 MNHEY, CDR2 SMNVEV (reference sequence). The CDR3 is CASSLGGRSYEQYF. As DNA, the CDR3 is TGTGCCAGCAGTTTAGGTGGCCGCTCCTACGAGCAGTACTTC.

J is TRBJ2-7 and V is TRBV19, with 15 bases lining up with TRBD2. Germline assignment: CDR1 LNHDA and CDR2 SQIVND (reference sequence). The CDR3 is 18 amino acids. V trimming: 4 bases; J trimming: 2 bases; junction bases outside the gene matches: 9. The CDR3 bases are TGTGCCAGTAGTACCTGGACTAGCGGGAGGGCCCGGACCTACGAGCAGTACTTC. This encodes CASSTWTSGRARTYEQYF.

The V gene is TRBV6-5, the J gene TRBJ2-1, with D perhaps assigned TRBD1 or TRBD2 (6 bases each). CDR3 length: 15 residues. Germline CDR1 MNHEY, CDR2 SVGAGI. The germline V and J ends were trimmed by 2 bases and 5 bases, with 13 bases remaining between them. Here the CDR3 reads CASSYGGPLNNEQFF. The CDR3 DNA is TGTGCCAGCAGTTACGGGGGGCCCCTAAACAATGAGCAGTTCTTC.

The table lists this clone with a few counts. The same CDR3 can be traced to other DNA sequences in this sample. The chain carries TRBV27 and TRBJ2-7; 7 bases map to TRBD2. The CDR3 loop spans 14 amino acids. With 3 bases clipped from V and 0 bases from J, the junction kept 2 bases outside the gene matches. Per the germline V gene, CDR1 is MNHEY and CDR2 is SMNVEV (reference sequence). CDR3 loop: CASSFSGPSYEQYF. The CDR3 DNA sequence: TGTGCCAGCAGTTTTAGCGGGCCCTCCTACGAGCAGTACTTC.

As regards this clone: Other DNA sequences in this sample translate to the same CDR3. The gene calls are TRBV9 and TRBJ2-1; D possibly corresponds to TRBD2 (6 bases). Germline CDR1 reads SGDLS; CDR2 reads YYNGEE. The CDR3 has 15 residues. The germline V and J ends were trimmed by 0 bases and 4 bases, with 11 bases remaining between them. CDR3 sequence: CASSVAGVGYNEQFF. The CDR3 DNA is TGTGCCAGCAGCGTAGCGGGAGTGGGGTACAATGAGCAGTTCTTC.

Notes on this clone: Possible read error: a much larger clone is one base away. The rearrangement uses TRBV7-9 and TRBJ2-2; the D gene is possibly TRBD2 (5 bases). This CDR3 region has 16 residues. Germline CDR1 is SEHNR and CDR2 is FQNEAQ (reference sequence). V shed 11 bases and J shed 9 bases, with 28 bases lying between them. Here the CDR3 DNA reads TGTGCCCGCGGAGCGGTGGAGAATACTAAACGGTGGGAGCTGTTTTTT. Translation gives CARGAVENTKRWELFF. The variable domain in full, completed from reference TRBV7-9 and TRBJ2-2, reads DTGVSQNPRHKITKRGQNVTFRCDPISEHNRLYWYRQTLGQGPEFLTYFQNEAQLEKSRLLSDRFSAERPKGSFSTLEIQRTEQGDSAMYLCARGAVENTKRWELFFGEGSRLTVL.

The genes are TRBV15 and TRBJ2-2; no firm D call. The germline V and J ends were trimmed by 3 bases and 6 bases, with 5 bases remaining between them. The CDR3 consists of 12 residues. Germline assignment: CDR1 LNHNV and CDR2 YYDKDF (reference sequence). The CDR3 protein is CATSSLPGELFF. CDR3 sequence (DNA): TGTGCCACCAGCAGCTTACCCGGGGAGCTGTTTTTT.

The gene calls are TRBV2 and TRBJ1-1; D perhaps matches TRBD1 (6 bases). The CDR3 has 16 residues. From germline, CDR1 is SNHLY and CDR2 FYNNEI. The V gene lost 10 bases and the J gene lost 1 base, with 22 bases spanning the gap. The CDR3 is CATLIQGRSGNTEAFF. The CDR3 bases are TGTGCCACCTTGATACAGGGAAGATCTGGGAACACTGAAGCTTTCTTT.

V is TRBV28 and J is TRBJ2-7; possible D gene TRBD2, 6 bases. V lost 10 bases and J lost 2, with 27 bases in between. Germline V gene lookup returns CDR1 MDHEN and CDR2 SYDVKM. This CDR3 comprises 17 residues. CDR3: CATMGLSSGDGTYEQYF. CDR3 bases: TGTGCCACCATGGGACTCTCGTCCGGGGATGGAACCTACGAGCAGTACTTC.

This clone was seen once. Other DNA sequences in the sample encode the same CDR3. The rearrangement uses TRBV19 and TRBJ2-7; 9 bases line up with TRBD1. The CDR3 runs 14 residues. Germline V gene data show CDR1 as LNHDA and CDR2 as SQIVND (reference sequence). V lost 3 bases, J lost 2 bases, and 2 bases stayed unmatched. In DNA, the CDR3 is TGTGCCAGTAGTATCAGGGACAGGGCCTACGAGCAGTACTTC. The encoded protein is CASSIRDRAYEQYF.

J is TRBJ1-5 and V is TRBV7-9, with D hard to call. CDR3 length: 16 residues. V gave up 4 bases and J gave up 4 bases, with 17 bases separating them. Germline V gene data show CDR1 as SEHNR and CDR2 as FQNEAQ (reference sequence). The CDR3 nucleotides read TGTGCCAGCAGCTCCTCGGCGGGGTATAGGAATCAGCCCCAGCATTTT. Its protein is CASSSSAGYRNQPQHF.

The CDR3 region is CASSPAGRAADTQYF. The CDR3 DNA follows: TGTGCCAGCAGCCCGGCCGGGAGGGCCGCAGATACGCAGTATTTT. The chain recombines TRBV27 with TRBJ2-3, with TRBD2 matching 8 bases. The germline CDR1 and CDR2 sequences are MNHEY and SMNVEV (reference sequence). The CDR3 runs 15 residues. Losses at the gene ends were 6 bases for V and 4 bases for J; bases not matched to a gene: 9.

J is TRBJ2-7 and V is TRBV13; TRBD1 might be the D (5 bases). Germline V gives CDR1 PRHDT, CDR2 FYEKMQ (reference sequence). CDR3 size: 15 residues. Trimming stripped 5 bases from V and 0 bases from J, with 14 bases between. CDR3 sequence: CASSTTGRSSYEQYF. CDR3 in DNA: TGTGCCAGCAGCACCACAGGTCGGAGCTCCTACGAGCAGTACTTC.

The rearrangement links TRBV7-3 to TRBJ2-3; 15 bases are shared with TRBD2. The CDR3 contains 17 residues. Unmatched junction bases numbered 6, after V lost 3 bases and J lost 5 bases. The germline gives CDR1 SGHTA, CDR2 FQGTGA. In DNA form, the CDR3 reads TGTGCCAGCAGCTTCTCCGGGACTAGCGGGAGGATAGATACGCAGTATTTT. Protein: CASSFSGTSGRIDTQYF.